The T cell receptor (beta chain) described here comes from a study of blood T cell repertoires in COVID-19 (dated by TCRdb to between 2020 and 2021). Regarding the research as a whole: Samples covering the acute and convalescent phases of COVID-19 were provided by collaborators in the United States, Italy and Spain. The prospective study material was composed of cDNA or gDNA derived from T cells, B-cell-depleted T cells, or PBMCs. The dataset comprised deeply sampled blood TCRbeta repertoires from subjects exposed to, actively infected with, or recovered from COVID-19. The repertoires were released in a freely available public database meant as a resource for research on the immune response to SARS-CoV-2. The samples were drawn from the first 160 participants of the ongoing ImmuneRACE study and from over a thousand subjects provided by 6 global collaborators. The sample metadata nearly always contained a de-identified subject ID, COVID-19 status, age in years and sex. Where available, HLA class I and class II types were obtained from metadata supplied by the sample provider rather than from assay-based typing. The investigation overall reported the following: The quantity of clinical and demographic metadata differed by source and by participant and was supplied without curation.

A second Seattle source provided samples from volunteer blood donors who had recovered from COVID-19. The collaborating institutions used their own protocols to collect whole blood in K2EDTA tubes. Collaborator samples were shipped for TCRbeta analysis as frozen whole blood, isolated PBMCs, or DNA extracted from either sample type. Comment on this clone: The target of this receptor is not known. The input lacks base qualities; no much larger clone sits a single base away.

V and J are truncated by 1 base and 2 bases respectively, leaving an intervening sequence of 6 bases. Its CDR3 holds 14 amino acids, cysteine through phenylalanine. Kept here is only the CDR3 DNA, which spans 42 bases and is read in frame from base 1. As encoded in the germline V gene (reference sequence), CDR1 is SEHNR while CDR2 is FQNEAQ. TCRbeta CDR3 regions were amplified from genomic DNA by means of the immunoSEQ Assay, a bias-controlled multiplex PCR. Under the source paper's analysis protocol: Nucleated cell counts per sample were estimated from amplification of reference gene primers within the assay. To quantify the absolute abundance of each unique TCRbeta CDR3 rearrangement, sequence reads were collapsed and filtered. For each sample, productive Simpson clonality was calculated by taking the square root of Simpson's diversity index across productive rearrangements. Imported from immuneACCESS, the table was reduced by TCRdb to in-frame sequences with V and J called. These copies leave out some clones; in studies compared against another copy, an unresolved V gene accounts for under half, and the cause of the remainder is not known. V and J calls and clone size are given by that table; D and trimming were obtained from the DNA. The sample data list around 270,000 clones, and around nine tenths of these were observed just once. The ten largest clones capture over 7.5% of the sample.

The chain employs TRBV7-9 and TRBJ1-3, and possibly TRBD1, on 6 matching bases. This receptor was identified in a man between 35 and 55 years old who had recovered from COVID-19. The sequenced sample consisted of peripheral blood. The sequenced DNA: TGTGCCAGCAGCTTAGGGACAGCTGGAAACACCATATATTTT. This codes for CASSLGTAGNTIYF. The full variable domain, completed from the reference TRBV7-9 and TRBJ1-3 proteins outside the CDR3, reads DTGVSQNPRHKITKRGQNVTFRCDPISEHNRLYWYRQTLGQGPEFLTYFQNEAQLEKSRLLSDRFSAERPKGSFSTLEIQRTEQGDSAMYLCASSLGTAGNTIYFGEGSWLTVV.